This T cell receptor beta chain was found in a study of regulatory T cells in long-lasting Graves disease. Study-level points and caveats: Owing to a sample size that was small, accuracy may have been reduced.

Germline values: CDR1 SGHTA, CDR2 FQGTGA. This CDR3 has 16 residues. The trim removed 4 bases at V and 9 bases at J, leaving 8 bases unmatched. Construction of the TCR beta libraries employed iRepertoire HTBI primers in conjunction with Arm-PCR of CDR3 regions. In TCRdb, the multiplex PCR reads were re-called with MiXCR into one record per CDR3 protein. This table has 550,000 to 700,000 distinct CDR3 sequences, 15% to 20% appearing once. There are many counts of this clonotype. The antigen remains undetermined. As to time point: newly diagnosed GD, antithyroid drugs for less than 3 months. Extracted PBMC RNA gave rise to the TCR library. The sample was also reused in another study, on T cells in Graves' hyperthyroidism and ophthalmopathy.

This material consisted of peripheral blood mononuclear cells (PBMCs), taken at new diagnosis, from a patient treated with antithyroid drugs. The rearrangement links TRBV7-3 to TRBJ2-1, with 14 bases lining up with TRBD2. The TCR originated in a man aged 18 to 30 with Graves disease. The CDR3 nucleotides are TGTGCCAGCAGCTCATCCGGGACTAGCGGGAGTGGTGAGCAGTTCTTC. The encoded protein is CASSSSGTSGSGEQFF.